Reported below is one TCR beta chain. Repertoires were generated with immunoSEQ multiplex PCR, while TCRdb's copy carries only in-frame clones and drops some. The profile shows under 30,000 clones, over 75% of them singletons. Treatment denoted: preoperative locoregional IRX-2 cytokine immunotherapy. Preoperative locoregional IRX-2 cytokine immunotherapy was tested in the phase Ib source study. This CDR3 region has 13 residues. From germline, CDR1 is MDHEN and CDR2 SYDVKM. V lost 5 bases and J 4 bases, leaving 9 bases between the germline ends. This specimen comes from a study of preoperative IRX-2 immunotherapy in early breast cancer.

This receptor was obtained from a human donor with breast cancer. This chain joins TRBV28 and TRBJ1-5; no definite D call. The sequences come from tumor tissue, collected after IRX-2 immunotherapy. This CDR3 is CASSQEINQPQHF. As DNA, the CDR3 is TGTGCCAGCAGTCAGGAGATAAATCAGCCCCAGCATTTT.